This T cell receptor beta chain was observed in a study of regulatory T cells in long-lasting Graves disease. With iRepertoire HTBI primers and Arm-PCR of CDR3 regions, TCR beta libraries were built. TCRdb processed the multiplex PCR reads anew with MiXCR; each CDR3 protein has one entry. The sample contains about 540,000 distinct CDR3 sequences, approximately 13% of which appear only once. The CDR3 loop spans 15 amino acids. The trim removed 5 bases at V and 3 bases at J, leaving 9 bases unmatched. Looked up from germline, CDR1 is MDHEN and CDR2 is SYDVKM. The time point denotes: newly diagnosed GD, antithyroid drugs for less than 3 months. The authors made the TCR library using RNA they extracted from PBMCs. Graves' disease diagnoses followed American Thyroid Association guidelines. As concerns this clonotype: The likely explanation is a read error, given a far larger clone one base away.

The same data also went into a second study, on T cells in Graves' hyperthyroidism and ophthalmopathy.

Sequences were derived from peripheral blood mononuclear cells (PBMCs), sampled at new diagnosis, from a patient treated with antithyroid drugs. The receptor comes from a man aged 25-45 years with Graves disease. V usage is TRBV28 and J usage is TRBJ2-5; 7 bases line up with TRBD1. In DNA form, the CDR3 reads TGTGCCAGCAGTGATGCCTTGACAGGGAAAGAGACCCAGTACTTC. Protein product: CASSDALTGKETQYF. Full variable domain (missing parts from reference TRBV28 and TRBJ2-5): DVKVTQSSRYLVKRTGEKVFLECVQDMDHENMFWYRQDPGLGLRLIYFSYDVKMKEKGDIPEGYSVSREKKERFSLILESASTNQTSMYLCASSDALTGKETQYFGPGTRLLVL.